The text below deals with one T cell receptor (beta chain). The junction and the germline gene differ at one end; a read error may be behind it. Amplification used 60 Vbeta primers and 13 Jbeta primers. TCRdb's copy holds only in-frame clones and misses some; the assay was immunoSEQ multiplex PCR. This sample yields under 200,000 clones, of which roughly 80% are seen a single time; roughly 1.6% belongs to the top ten. The sample is drawn from a study of cytomegalovirus exposure and HLA in healthy donors. Germline assignment: CDR1 MNHEY and CDR2 SVGAGI. This CDR3 comprises 13 residues. Sequencing was done on a sample of PBMCs. The TCR was taken from a woman aged 18 to 35 in good health and CMV-seronegative. The chain recombines TRBV6-5 with TRBJ2-3, with a weak D call TRBD2 (6 bases). In DNA form, the CDR3 reads TGTGCCAGCAGTTACGGAGGGTTGGATACGCGGTATTTT. It yields the protein CASSYGGLDTRYF.